This T cell receptor beta chain stems from a study of cytomegalovirus exposure and HLA in healthy donors. About the study: Falling in the Caucasian-associated ancestry cluster were about four fifths of 398 genotyped donors.

PCR involved 60 Vbeta and 13 Jbeta primers. Assay used: immunoSEQ multiplex PCR; TCRdb lists only in-frame clones, some missing. The sample spans 50,000 or so clones; the ten largest clones claim 2.1%. Germline CDR1 is SNHLY and CDR2 is FYNNEI. CDR3 size: 14 residues. The V and J ends lost 7 bases and 7 bases, in that order; junction bases with no gene match: 8. About this clone itself: Its antigen is not identified.

Points from the study as a whole: Cytomegalovirus-associated TCR beta chains were listed, numbering around 150. The Asian-associated ancestry cluster reportedly had fewer N-insertions than the approximately 700-donor mean in a later analysis. In an earlier analysis, about 90% or about 30%: the productive usage of most TCR beta V segments.

The sample comprised PBMCs. The receptor's source is a woman in her late teens or twenties in good health and CMV-seronegative. This chain uses TRBV2 with TRBJ2-7, with 12 bases that match TRBD2. The CDR3 reads CASTWTSGVKEQYF. DNA for the CDR3: TGTGCCAGCACGTGGACTAGCGGGGTAAAAGAGCAGTACTTC.